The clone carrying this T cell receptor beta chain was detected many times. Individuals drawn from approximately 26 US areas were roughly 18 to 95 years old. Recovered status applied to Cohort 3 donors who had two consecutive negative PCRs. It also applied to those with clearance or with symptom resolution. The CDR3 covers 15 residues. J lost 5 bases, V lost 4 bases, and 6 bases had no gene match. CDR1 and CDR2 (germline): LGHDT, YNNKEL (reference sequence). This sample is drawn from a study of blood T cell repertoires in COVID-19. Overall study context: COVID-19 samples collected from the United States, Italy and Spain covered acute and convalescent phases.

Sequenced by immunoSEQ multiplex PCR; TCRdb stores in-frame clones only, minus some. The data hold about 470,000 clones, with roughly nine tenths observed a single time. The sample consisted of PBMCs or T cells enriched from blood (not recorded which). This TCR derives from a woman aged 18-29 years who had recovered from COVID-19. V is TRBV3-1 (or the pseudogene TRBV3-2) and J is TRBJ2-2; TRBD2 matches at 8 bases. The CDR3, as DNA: TGTGCCAGCAGCCGGGATAGCGGGGAAACCGGGGAGCTGTTTTTT. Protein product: CASSRDSGETGELFF.